This TCR beta chain was recovered during a study of blood T cell repertoires in COVID-19. Whole-study context: Samples of COVID-19 (acute and convalescent) were obtained from the United States, Italy and Spain. In each case, the material was cDNA or gDNA derived from T cells, B-cell-depleted T cells, or PBMCs.

Seattle enrolled patients during active infection and tracked them longitudinally. In the original workflow: Using reference gene primer amplification, nucleated cell counts were estimated. The repertoire was sequenced with immunoSEQ multiplex PCR; TCRdb's copy has only in-frame clones and lacks some. V and J calls and clone size are given by that table; D and trimming were obtained from the DNA. Of 450,000 or so clones in the sample, roughly nine tenths were seen once. The CDR3 contains 15 residues. Deletions cut 2 bases from V and 0 bases from J, with 8 bases between. The germline V gene encodes CDR1 SGHVS and CDR2 FQNEAQ.

Input material: peripheral blood. This TCR was sampled from a man between 18 and 35 years old with COVID-19, enrolled during active disease. The chain has TRBV7-8 and TRBJ1-3, with D possibly TRBD1 on 5 matching bases. The DNA for the CDR3 is TGTGCCAGCAGCTTACAGGGCTACTCTGGAAACACCATATATTTT. Protein: CASSLQGYSGNTIYF.